These 24 T cell receptor beta chains came from one sample sequenced in a study of beta chain features in type 1 diabetes. The authors reverse transcribed all of the isolated RNA, so sequencing captured expressed TCRB transcripts. Method: immunoSEQ multiplex PCR; TCRdb's copy keeps in-frame clones and lacks some. Seen here are 350,000 to 450,000 clones, roughly 15% observed once, and the top ten hold 0.019%. The sample taken for sequencing was naive CD4+ T cells from blood. The receptors were gathered from a woman under 30 in good health.

This chain joins TRBV7-2 and TRBJ2-1; no clear D. The germline gives CDR1 SGHTA, CDR2 FQGNSA. This CDR3 is built from 11 residues. Trimming pared 5 bases from V and 8 bases from J, leaving 7 bases between. The CDR3 sequence: CASSVRYEQFF. The CDR3 DNA is TGTGCCAGCAGCGTGAGGTATGAGCAGTTCTTC.

This clone showed up just a few times. The rearrangement uses TRBV28 and TRBJ1-1; D not certain. Trimming took 6 bases from V and 1 from J, leaving 12 bases between them. The CDR3 spans 14 residues. CDR1 is MDHEN, CDR2 SYDVKM, per germline. CDR3 protein: CASSQTGSNTEAFF. The CDR3 nucleotides read TGTGCCAGCAGCCAAACGGGGTCGAACACTGAAGCTTTCTTT.

The chain employs TRBV7-8 and TRBJ2-7, with D unresolved. CDR3 size: 13 residues. Trimming stripped 5 bases from V and 6 bases from J, with 14 bases between. In germline, CDR1 is SGHVS, CDR2 FQNEAQ. CDR3 region: CASSTRPGLEQYF. The CDR3 DNA is TGTGCCAGCAGCACCCGACCGGGTCTCGAGCAGTACTTC.

The gene calls are TRBV30 and TRBJ2-2; 10 bases agree with TRBD2. V shed 4 bases and J 8 bases; nucleotides not matched to a gene: 16. Germline V gene lookup returns CDR1 GTSNPN and CDR2 SVGIG (reference sequence). The CDR3 consists of 17 residues. CDR3 sequence (DNA): TGTGCCTGGAAGGCGGGTCTACTAGCGGGACTGGGTGGGGAGCTGTTTTTT. It translates to CAWKAGLLAGLGGELFF.

This clone has a handful of counts. The chain joins TRBV6-1 to TRBJ2-7; 12 bases line up with TRBD1. This CDR3 comprises 15 residues. Per the germline V gene, CDR1 is MNHNS and CDR2 is SASEGT. J gave up 5 bases and V 7 bases, and 9 bases lay outside the gene matches. CDR3 sequence reads: CASIRDRGLVDEQYF. DNA for the CDR3: TGTGCCAGCATCCGGGACAGGGGGCTTGTCGACGAGCAGTACTTC.

In this sample, this clone turned up once. The chain links TRBV9 to TRBJ1-1; D is unclear. Trimming cost V 4 bases and J 4 bases, with 14 bases left between them. This CDR3 comprises 14 residues. Per germline, CDR1 SGDLS and CDR2 YYNGEE. DNA of the CDR3: TGTGCCAGCAGCTCTATTATCCGAAGCACTGAAGCTTTCTTT. It encodes CASSSIIRSTEAFF. Together with reference TRBV9 and TRBJ1-1, the CDR3 gives the full variable domain: DSGVTQTPKHLITATGQRVTLRCSPRSGDLSVYWYQQSLDQGLQFLIQYYNGEERAKGNILERFSAQQFPDLHSELNLSSLELGDSALYFCASSSIIRSTEAFFGQGTRLTVV.

In its sample, this clone was seen a few times. This rearrangement joins TRBV2 to TRBJ1-5; 8 nucleotides align to TRBD1. The germline gives CDR1 SNHLY, CDR2 FYNNEI. CDR3 length equals 16 residues. Unmatched junction bases numbered 14, after V lost 8 bases and J lost 5 bases. The CDR3 spells CASLRPGQELHQPQHF. CDR3 coding DNA: TGTGCCAGCCTTAGGCCGGGACAGGAGTTGCATCAGCCCCAGCATTTT.

This clone appeared a few times. V and J are TRBV5-1 and TRBJ2-7; D is uncertain. The germline CDR1 and CDR2 sequences are SGHRS and YFSETQ. The CDR3 has 13 residues. The V end lost 0 bases, the J end lost 3 bases, and 7 bases lay between the germline ends. The CDR3 DNA sequence: TGCGCCAGCAGCTTGGACCCGGTCTACGAGCAGTACTTC. This codes for CASSLDPVYEQYF.

This clone was seen more than once but under ten times. This chain uses TRBV29-1 with TRBJ2-1, with TRBD2 matching over 11 bases. This CDR3 has 15 amino acids. V shed 7 bases and J 9 bases; nucleotides not matched to a gene: 14. In germline, CDR1 is SQVTM, CDR2 ANQGSEA. For the CDR3, the DNA is TGCAGCGCCACTCTGACTAGCGGGGCGTCAAGTGAGCAGTTCTTC. Its protein is CSATLTSGASSEQFF.

The chain is built from TRBV18 and TRBJ1-5, with 9 positions matching TRBD1. In germline, CDR1 is KGHSH, CDR2 LQKENI. There are 16 residues in the CDR3. Unmatched junction bases numbered 8, after V lost 6 bases and J lost 2 bases. The CDR3 region is CASSGSTGGGNQPQHF. DNA for the CDR3: TGTGCCAGCTCTGGGTCGACAGGGGGAGGCAATCAGCCCCAGCATTTT.

This clone was seen a few times. The gene calls are TRBV4-2 and TRBJ2-3; D perhaps matches TRBD2 (5 bases). Looked up from germline, CDR1 is LGHNA and CDR2 is YNFKEQ. The CDR3 sequence is 16 residues long. V was shortened by 4 bases and J by 0 bases, with 14 bases between the two germline ends. The CDR3 nucleotides are TGTGCCAGCAGCCTCCCGGGAAGCATTAGCACAGATACGCAGTATTTT. Its translation is CASSLPGSISTDTQYF.

This clone was counted between two and nine times. The chain employs TRBV2 and TRBJ2-7; unclear D gene. The CDR3 is made up of 12 amino acids. Germline values: CDR1 SNHLY, CDR2 FYNNEI. V lost 6 bases, J lost 2 bases, and 8 bases lay in between. The CDR3: CASRAGPYEQYF. The CDR3 region has the DNA TGTGCCAGCAGAGCAGGCCCCTACGAGCAGTACTTC.

This clone was observed a handful of times. V usage is TRBV29-1 and J usage is TRBJ2-1; 9 bases are shared with TRBD2. Trimming took 6 bases from V and 7 from J; bases not matched to a gene: 10. CDR3 size: 14 residues. The germline gives CDR1 SQVTM, CDR2 ANQGSEA. In DNA, the CDR3 is TGCAGCGTCCGAGTCGGCGGGAGGGCAAATGAGCAGTTCTTC. Protein product: CSVRVGGRANEQFF.

The chain links TRBV4-1 to TRBJ2-5; tentative D call: TRBD2 (6 bases). The CDR3 extends over 14 amino acids. The V end was cut by 4 bases, the J end by 4 bases, with 13 bases between. Germline loops: CDR1 MGHRA, CDR2 YSYEKL. The CDR3 region is CASSLGGTVETQYF. In DNA form, the CDR3 reads TGCGCCAGCAGCCTCGGAGGGACGGTAGAGACCCAGTACTTC.

CDR3 region: CASSGNADTQYF. CDR3 bases: TGTGCCAGCAGCGGGAACGCAGATACGCAGTATTTT. The chain recombines TRBV2 with TRBJ2-3; weak D call: TRBD2 (5 bases). The CDR3 length is 12 residues. Trimming removed 6 bases from V and 4 bases from J, with 8 bases in between. Germline CDR1 and CDR2: SNHLY and FYNNEI.

J is TRBJ2-7 and V is TRBV4-2, with D tentatively TRBD1 (6 bases). Germline V gene sequence: CDR1 LGHNA, CDR2 YNFKEQ. The CDR3 covers 16 residues. Trimming stripped 0 bases from V and 6 bases from J, with 18 bases between. CDR3 sequence reads: CASSQDSYGTKTEQYF. CDR3 DNA: TGTGCCAGCAGCCAAGATTCTTACGGGACAAAAACCGAGCAGTACTTC.

As DNA, the CDR3 is TGTGCCAGCAGCGCAGGACTAGGAGCAGTACGGGAGCAGTACTTC. This sequence encodes CASSAGLGAVREQYF. V and J are TRBV7-2 and TRBJ2-7; 7 positions match TRBD2. The CDR3 loop spans 15 amino acids. Germline CDR1 SGHTA, CDR2 FQGNSA. J gave up 7 bases and V 5 bases, and 14 bases lay outside the gene matches.

The rearrangement joins TRBV30 to TRBJ2-1; D is possibly TRBD1 (5 bases). V lost 2 bases and J lost 2, with 13 bases in between. Germline CDR1 GTSNPN, CDR2 SVGIG (reference sequence). The CDR3 contains 15 residues. CDR3 in DNA: TGTGCCTGGAGTTACGGACAAAGTCCCTACAATGAGCAGTTCTTC. Amino acids: CAWSYGQSPYNEQFF.

This chain joins TRBV14 and TRBJ2-7, with TRBD2 matching 12 bases. Germline V gives CDR1 SGHDN, CDR2 FVKESK. V was clipped by 3 bases and J by 1 base; unmatched bases: 1. This CDR3 has 15 residues. Here the CDR3 DNA reads TGTGCCAGCAGCCACGGACTAGCGGGGTCCTACGAGCAGTACTTC. Translation: CASSHGLAGSYEQYF.

V usage is TRBV5-4 and J usage is TRBJ2-2, with 9 bases fitting TRBD1. The length of the CDR3 is 15 residues. Germline assignment: CDR1 SGHNT and CDR2 YYREEE (reference sequence). V lost 6 bases, J lost 5 bases, and 8 bases stayed unmatched. The CDR3 coding sequence is TGTGCCAGCAAGAGGACAGGGGATGGTACCGGGGAGCTGTTTTTT. Amino acid sequence: CASKRTGDGTGELFF.

The genes are TRBV28 and TRBJ2-4, with 8 bases that match TRBD2. V was pared by 6 bases and J by 13 bases, with 5 bases of the junction left unmatched. This CDR3 spans 11 amino acids. Germline CDR1 is MDHEN and CDR2 is SYDVKM. The CDR3 here is CASSQGLDQYF. CDR3 sequence (DNA): TGTGCCAGCAGCCAGGGACTAGACCAGTACTTC.

This chain links TRBV7-8 with TRBJ2-5, with TRBD1 as a possible D gene (6 bases). V was pared by 1 base and J by 6 bases, with 15 bases between. Germline V CDR1 and CDR2: SGHVS, FQNEAQ. The CDR3 loop spans 15 amino acids. The CDR3 coding sequence is TGTGCCAGCAGCTTAGGGAACAGGGTGGTAAAGACCCAGTACTTC. It codes for CASSLGNRVVKTQYF. The variable domain in full, with the rest retrieved from reference TRBV7-8 and TRBJ2-5, is GAGVSQSPRYKVAKRGQDVALRCDPISGHVSLFWYQQALGQGPEFLTYFQNEAQLDKSGLPSDRFFAERPEGSVSTLKIQRTQQEDSAVYLCASSLGNRVVKTQYFGPGTRLLVL.

This clone has just a few counts. The chain combines TRBV6-5 with TRBJ2-2; weak D call: TRBD1 (6 bases). From germline, CDR1 is MNHEY and CDR2 SVGAGI. V lost 6 bases to trimming and J lost 4 bases, with 15 bases between them. The CDR3 extends over 15 amino acids. For the CDR3, the DNA is TGTGCCAGCAGCCCACTACAGGGTGGCACCGGGGAGCTGTTTTTT. This sequence encodes CASSPLQGGTGELFF.

The chain uses TRBV11-2 and TRBJ2-3, with a weak D call TRBD2 (6 bases). The CDR3 covers 14 residues. Between the trimmed V and J ends, which lost 5 bases and 1 base, there was a span of 10 bases. From germline, CDR1 is SGHAT and CDR2 FQNNGV. The CDR3 DNA is TGTGCCAGCAGCCTGACTAGAGGCACAGATACGCAGTATTTT. Translated, it gives CASSLTRGTDTQYF.